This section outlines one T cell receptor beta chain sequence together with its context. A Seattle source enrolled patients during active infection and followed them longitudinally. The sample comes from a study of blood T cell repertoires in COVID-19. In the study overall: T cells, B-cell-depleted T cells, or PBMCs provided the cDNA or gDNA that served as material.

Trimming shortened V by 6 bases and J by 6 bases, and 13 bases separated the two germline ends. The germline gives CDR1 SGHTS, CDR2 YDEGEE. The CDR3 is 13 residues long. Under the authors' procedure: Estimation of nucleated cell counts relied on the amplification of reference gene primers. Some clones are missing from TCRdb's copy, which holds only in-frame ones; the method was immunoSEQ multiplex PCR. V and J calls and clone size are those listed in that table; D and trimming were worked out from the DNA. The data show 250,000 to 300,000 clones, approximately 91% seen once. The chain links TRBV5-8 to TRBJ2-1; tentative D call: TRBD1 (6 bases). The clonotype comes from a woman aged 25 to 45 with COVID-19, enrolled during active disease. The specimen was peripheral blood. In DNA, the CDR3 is TGTGCCAGCATCCGGGAAGGGGGCAATGAGCAGTTCTTC. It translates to CASIREGGNEQFF.